Sequencing of this TCR beta chain was carried out in a study of beta chain features in type 1 diabetes. Study conclusions and caveats: Individuals with type 1 diabetes displayed fewer insertions and more deletions at VDJ junctions. Among patients with Type 1 diabetes, TCRB CDR3s were moderately but significantly shorter in every one of the four CD4+ subsets.

Germline V gene lookup returns CDR1 MNHEY and CDR2 SVGAGI. V lost 7 bases and J 1 base, leaving 14 bases between the germline ends. The CDR3 length is 15 residues. In the case of this clone: Its antigen is still unknown.

Expressed TCRB transcripts were sequenced because the entire RNA isolate underwent reverse transcription. Sequencing was performed with immunoSEQ multiplex PCR; in TCRdb, only in-frame clones are kept and a portion is missing. This table has a few hundred thousand clones, 9.6% appearing once. The sample comprised central memory CD4+ T cells from blood. The source of this sequence is a man under 40 with type 1 diabetes. The rearrangement joins TRBV6-5 to TRBJ1-3; the D gene is possibly TRBD1 (6 bases). Here the CDR3 reads CASTRGGQSGNTIYF. The CDR3 bases are TGTGCCAGCACCCGAGGGGGGCAATCTGGAAACACCATATATTTT.